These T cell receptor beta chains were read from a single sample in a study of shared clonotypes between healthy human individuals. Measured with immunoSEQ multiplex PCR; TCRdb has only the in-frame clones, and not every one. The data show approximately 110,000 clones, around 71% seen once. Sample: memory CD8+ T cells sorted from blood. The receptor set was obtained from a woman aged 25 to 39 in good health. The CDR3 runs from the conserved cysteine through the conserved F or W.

CDR3aa: CASSLWSSESSYNEQFF; v_gene: TRBV28; len: 17
CDR3aa: CASSLARREGTDTQYF; v_gene: TRBV7-9; len: 16
CDR3aa: CASSENVRDPLKSYEQYF; v_gene: TRBV6-1; len: 18
CDR3aa: CASSHAGTGGSIFGNTIYF; v_gene: TRBV16; len: 19
CDR3aa: CASSLGLAGVFDTGELFF; v_gene: TRBV5-1; len: 18
CDR3aa: CASRWKYSSNTEAFF; v_gene: TRBV4-2; len: 15
CDR3aa: CASSVGSISNQPQHF; v_gene: TRBV9; len: 15
CDR3aa: CASSFLGSYKNEQFF; v_gene: TRBV27; len: 15
CDR3aa: CASSLGTVSTDTQYF; v_gene: TRBV5-6; len: 15
CDR3aa: CASSSRTDTEAFF; v_gene: TRBV4-1; len: 13
CDR3aa: CASSQDRRATLHKNEKLFF; v_gene: TRBV4-1; len: 19
CDR3aa: CASSERVGVGELFF; v_gene: TRBV25-1; len: 14
CDR3aa: CASSPNSGRRGEQYF; v_gene: TRBV5-4; len: 15
CDR3aa: CSVSQTYGYTF; v_gene: TRBV29-1; len: 11
CDR3aa: CSVSDGAYEQYF; v_gene: TRBV29-1; len: 12
CDR3aa: CASSLGSWYGYTF; v_gene: TRBV7-8; len: 13
CDR3aa: CASESGSRYEQYF; v_gene: TRBV5-5; len: 13
CDR3aa: CASRLAGGPGADTQYF; v_gene: TRBV7-9; len: 16
CDR3aa: CASSDRDHGELFF; v_gene: TRBV6-1; len: 13
CDR3aa: CASSETGDGVYGYTF; v_gene: TRBV6-4; len: 15
CDR3aa: CASSSELAGDPDTQYF; v_gene: TRBV7-9; len: 16
CDR3aa: CASSLGPGIMNTEAFF; v_gene: TRBV27; len: 16
CDR3aa: CASSPVSQGLRRNEQFF; v_gene: TRBV7-9; len: 17
CDR3aa: CASSLAAGSYEQYF; v_gene: TRBV4-2; len: 14
CDR3aa: CASSGGGLEHYEQYF; v_gene: TRBV25-1; len: 15
CDR3aa: CASSLEAGALFF; v_gene: TRBV7-9; len: 12
CDR3aa: CASSWTQQETQYF; v_gene: TRBV2; len: 13
CDR3aa: CASSHSRVPEAFF; v_gene: TRBV7-9; len: 13
CDR3aa: CASSDGTGIPYEQYF; v_gene: TRBV6-1; len: 15
CDR3aa: CSVEGLDGAYEQYF; v_gene: TRBV29-1; len: 14
CDR3aa: CASSELAGDTGELFF; v_gene: TRBV25-1; len: 15
CDR3aa: CASSELGWANVLTF; v_gene: TRBV6-1; len: 14
CDR3aa: CASSQPFDGLSGYTF; v_gene: TRBV4-1; len: 15
CDR3aa: CASSLPSPAYEQYF; v_gene: TRBV5-5; len: 14
CDR3aa: CASSPPSPQADTQYF; v_gene: TRBV4-1; len: 15
CDR3aa: CASGPTGSSYEQYF; v_gene: TRBV5-4; len: 14
CDR3aa: CASSYSETQYF; v_gene: TRBV6-5; len: 11
CDR3aa: CASSDGGGSYNEQFF; v_gene: TRBV6-4; len: 15
CDR3aa: CASSLGQGLGTDTQYF; v_gene: TRBV5-6; len: 16
CDR3aa: CASSPGTSGNAYNEQFF; v_gene: TRBV7-6; len: 17
CDR3aa: CASSDRSGRKHEKLFF; v_gene: TRBV25-1; len: 16
CDR3aa: CASSLGGGKTEAFF; v_gene: TRBV7-9; len: 14
CDR3aa: CASTGLAGANEQFF; v_gene: TRBV2; len: 14
CDR3aa: CASSPQVTGNTIYF; v_gene: TRBV7-6; len: 14
CDR3aa: CASSLEGATTEAFF; v_gene: TRBV13; len: 14
CDR3aa: CASSSNRDSPSSYNEQFF; v_gene: TRBV7-9; len: 18
CDR3aa: CASSLLGSLNTEAFF; v_gene: TRBV5-6; len: 15